The 8 T cell receptor beta chains below were found in one sample sequenced in a study of CD8 T cells in ankylosing spondylitis. Each CDR3 protein gets one entry after TCRdb re-called the 5' RACE reads with MiXCR. Of about 250,000 distinct CDR3 sequences listed, about 10% are singletons. Sequencing input: blood, either unsorted or a sorted T cell fraction (not recorded which). Receptor source: a male donor with ankylosing spondylitis or in good health (not recorded which).

The gene calls are TRBV30 and TRBJ1-3; D unclear. The ends were cut back, 2 bases at V and 0 bases at J, with 17 bases in the middle. This CDR3 has 17 residues. CDR1 and CDR2 (germline): GTSNPN, SVGIG (reference sequence). The CDR3 DNA sequence: TGTGCCTGGAGTCCTACCCGCAAAGGGTACTCTGGAAACACCATATATTTT. Protein sequence: CAWSPTRKGYSGNTIYF.

The rearrangement joins TRBV2 to TRBJ1-1; tentative D call: TRBD1 (5 bases). Trimming removed 2 bases from V and 11 bases from J, with 9 bases in between. Germline V lookup: CDR1 SNHLY, CDR2 FYNNEI. The CDR3 loop spans 11 amino acids. DNA of the CDR3: TGTGCCAGCAGTGAAAACAGGAGGGCTTTCTTT. Its translation: CASSENRRAFF. The full variable domain, its missing parts supplied by reference TRBV2 and TRBJ1-1, is EPEVTQTPSHQVTQMGQEVILRCVPISNHLYFYWYRQILGQKVEFLVSFYNNEISEKSEIFDDQFSVERPDGSNFTLKIRSTKLEDSAMYFCASSENRRAFFGQGTRLTVV.

The chain is built from TRBV2 and TRBJ2-7; unclear D gene. With 3 bases removed from V and 3 bases from J, the gap between germline ends came to 9 bases. The germline V gene has CDR1 SNHLY and CDR2 FYNNEI. This CDR3 is built from 13 residues. CDR3 DNA sequence: TGTGCCAGCAGTGATAGGGTGGGCTACGAGCAGTACTTC. Amino acids: CASSDRVGYEQYF.

This clonotype was observed at least ten times. The chain joins TRBV4-1 to TRBJ1-6; 9 nucleotides match TRBD1. Looked up from germline, CDR1 is MGHRA and CDR2 is YSYEKL. There are 19 residues in the CDR3. The V and J ends lost 0 bases and 2 bases, in that order; junction bases with no gene match: 8. The CDR3 nucleotides are TGCGCCAGCAGCCAAGAGAAGCCGGGACAGGGAACCTATAATTCACCCCTCCACTTT. Residues: CASSQEKPGQGTYNSPLHF.

A few counts support this clonotype. This rearrangement joins TRBV20-1 to TRBJ2-6; D gene unclear. Germline-derived CDR1 and CDR2 are DFQATT and SNEGSKA (reference sequence). The CDR3 runs 13 residues. The V and J ends lost 4 bases and 2 bases respectively, with 6 bases between them. The CDR3 DNA follows: TGCAGTGCTAAACAAGCTGGGGCCAACGTCCTGACTTTC. Protein: CSAKQAGANVLTF.

This clonotype was found many times. V is TRBV2 and J is TRBJ1-6; TRBD1 is a possible D gene (6 bases). CDR3 length equals 16 residues. V gave up 6 bases and J gave up 2 bases, with 14 bases separating them. CDR1 SNHLY and CDR2 FYNNEI come from the germline V gene. The CDR3 nucleotides are TGTGCCAGCAGCCCAACAGGGAACCCCTATAATTCACCCCTCCACTTT. It specifies CASSPTGNPYNSPLHF.

As to this clonotype: The junction departs from germline at one end; a sequencing error may be responsible. V and J are TRBV12-3 or TRBV12-4 and TRBJ1-1, with a tentative D call TRBD1 (6 bases). CDR3 length: 15 amino acids. DNA of the CDR3: TGTGCCAGCAGTTTAGGGGGGGCTTTGAACACTGCAGCTTTCTTT. It yields the protein CASSLGGALNTAAFF.

This clonotype was picked up many times. The J gene is TRBJ2-7, the V gene TRBV5-1, with a weak D call TRBD1 (5 bases). The germline V and J ends were trimmed by 0 bases and 4 bases, with 11 bases remaining between them. CDR3 length equals 14 residues. Germline V lookup: CDR1 SGHRS, CDR2 YFSETQ. The CDR3 sequence is CASSLGQQTYEQYF. CDR3 in DNA: TGCGCCAGCAGCTTGGGACAGCAAACTTACGAGCAGTACTTC. The whole variable domain, remainder taken from reference TRBV5-1 and TRBJ2-7, is KAGVTQTPRYLIKTRGQQVTLSCSPISGHRSVSWYQQTPGQGLQFLFEYFSETQRNKGNFPGRFSGRQFSNSRSEMNVSTLELGDSALYLCASSLGQQTYEQYFGPGTRLTVT.